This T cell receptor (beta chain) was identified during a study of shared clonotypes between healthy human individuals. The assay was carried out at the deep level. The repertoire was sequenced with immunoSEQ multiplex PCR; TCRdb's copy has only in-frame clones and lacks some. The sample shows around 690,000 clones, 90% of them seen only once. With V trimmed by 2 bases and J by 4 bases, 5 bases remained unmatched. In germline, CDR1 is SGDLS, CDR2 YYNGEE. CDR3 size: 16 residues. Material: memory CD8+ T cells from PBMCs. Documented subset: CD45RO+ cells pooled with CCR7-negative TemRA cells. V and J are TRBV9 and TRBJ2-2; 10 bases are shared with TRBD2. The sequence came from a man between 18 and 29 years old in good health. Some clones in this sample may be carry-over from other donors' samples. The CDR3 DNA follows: TGTGCCAGCAGCGTCCGGACTAGCGGCGTCACCGGGGAGCTGTTTTTT. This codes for CASSVRTSGVTGELFF.